The 4 T cell receptor beta chains below all came from one sample that was sequenced in a study of shared clonotypes between healthy human individuals. The protocol was immunoSEQ multiplex PCR, while the TCRdb copy is restricted to in-frame clones and leaves out a portion. The sample records a few hundred thousand clones, around 90% being singletons. The sequencing sample was made of memory CD8+ T cells sorted from blood. The subset denotes: CD45RO+ cells pooled with CCR7-negative TemRA cells. These receptor sequences come from a young man in good health.

Notes on this clone: The identical CDR3 is also encoded by other nucleotide sequences in the sample. This chain links TRBV15 with TRBJ2-7, with TRBD2 identical over 8 bases. The V gene end was trimmed by 1 base and the J gene end by 4 bases; junction bases not matched to a gene: 6. CDR3 length equals 15 residues. Germline CDR1 LNHNV, CDR2 YYDKDF (reference sequence). The CDR3 protein is CATSRGTGLEYEQYF. For the CDR3, the DNA is TGTGCCACCAGCAGAGGCACGGGACTAGAATACGAGCAGTACTTC.

The genes are TRBV5-4 and TRBJ2-7; D assignment may be TRBD1 or TRBD2 (6 bases each). CDR3 size: 17 residues. V lost 2 bases to trimming and J lost 5 bases, with 23 bases between them. Germline CDR1 reads SGHNT; CDR2 reads YYREEE (reference sequence). The CDR3 region is CASSLGGGSDRGHEQYF. CDR3 in DNA: TGTGCCAGCAGCTTAGGAGGGGGGTCGGACAGAGGCCACGAGCAGTACTTC.

This clone was seen a few times. The CDR3 protein is CASSPALVGGAYEQYF. CDR3 sequence (DNA): TGTGCCAGCAGCCCTGCCTTAGTGGGTGGGGCCTACGAGCAGTACTTC. The chain recombines TRBV7-2 with TRBJ2-7, with D uncertain. There are 16 residues in the CDR3. CDR1 is SGHTA, CDR2 FQGNSA, per germline. Trimming cost V 5 bases and J 2 bases, with 19 bases left between them.

In nucleotides, the CDR3 is TGTGCCTGGAGGACGGGACAGTACAATGAGCAGTTCTTC. It codes for CAWRTGQYNEQFF. The J gene is TRBJ2-1, the V gene TRBV30, with 7 bases identical to TRBD1. The CDR3 has 13 residues. V lost 3 bases to trimming and J lost 4 bases; unmatched junction nucleotides: 3. Germline loops: CDR1 GTSNPN, CDR2 SVGIG (reference sequence). Drawing the rest from reference TRBV30 and TRBJ2-1, the complete variable domain is SQTIHQWPATLVQPVGSPLSLECTVEGTSNPNLYWYRQAAGRGLQLLFYSVGIGQISSEVPQNLSASRPQDRQFILSSKKLLLSDSGFYLCAWRTGQYNEQFFGPGTRLTVL.